Below, one T cell receptor beta chain is given with its context. This clone's antigen is unknown. A roughly 2.5 ml peripheral blood sample was drawn into PAXgene tubes per donor and stored at -80°C. Without T cell sorting, total RNA was isolated from whole blood using the PAXgene blood miRNA kit on an automated QIAcube. Deep TCRalpha and TCRbeta repertoire profiling with unique molecular barcoding was performed on peripheral blood of monozygotic twin pairs concordant or discordant for inflammatory bowel disease. Smoking habits were recorded for all twin pairs, and individuals were classified as current, former or never smokers. The data were obtained in a study of monozygotic twins with inflammatory bowel disease (dated by TCRdb to the late 2010s). About the study as a whole: A total of some 30 monozygotic twin pairs were included in the full study, comprising nine German pairs (four IBD-concordant, five IBD-discordant) and 19 IBD-discordant Danish pairs. The search for disease-associated traits relied mainly on comparing, within discordant pairs, IBD patients with their genetically identical healthy co-twins. Each individual had, on average, about 151 000 unique TCRalpha sequences and 181 000 unique TCRbeta sequences available for analysis. What the work shows at the level of the full study, not this receptor alone: Compared with healthy twins, IBD patients shared fewer clonotypes with other individuals, and the difference was most pronounced in patients with signs of disease activity. Distinction between different T cell subtypes could not be achieved in the analysis. The results gave no support for a single strong signal or clonotype linked to IBD. No difference in repertoire similarity was observed between concordant and discordant twins, possibly owing to limited statistical power. IBD patients had lower TCRbeta repertoire diversity, measured by the inverse Simpson index, than their healthy co-twins. Because patients received different immunosuppressive treatments, the repertoires may have picked up extra background noise and variability between individuals.

Via the germline V gene, CDR1 is ENHRY and CDR2 SYGVKD. Reading from cysteine to phenylalanine, the CDR3 counts 14 amino acids. DNA was not recorded. The library was made by 5' RACE. Preparation of each TCR library used 3,500 to 4,500 ng of total RNA. For each sample, cDNA synthesis with SMARTScribe reverse transcriptase was split into eight separate reactions. During cDNA synthesis, unique molecular identifiers containing a 6-nucleotide sample barcode were introduced by template switching. Amplification of TCRalpha and TCRbeta cDNA involved two nested PCRs of approximately 16 and 10 cycles, and each PCR was followed by bead purification. Before amplification, the cDNA was treated with uracil DNA-glycosylase and purified using the QIAquick PCR purification kit. The second PCR added Illumina TruSeq-compatible adapters along with sample-specific barcodes. TapeStation and Qubit were used to check library quality and concentration, and roughly 4.9 ng of each library was pooled. Sequencing of pooled libraries was carried out on an Illumina HiSeq2500 single-index Rapid Run using 2 x 100 bp reads and custom sequencing primers. Per the authors' processing: PCR and sequencing errors were corrected by UMI-based consensus assembly using MiGEC version 1.2.6. MiXCR version 2.1.1 was used for V(D)J alignment, clonotype assembly and CDR3 extraction. Normalisation of gene usage, clonotype sharing and MAIT/NKT TCR abundance was achieved by analysing the top 1000, 10 000 and 20 000 clonotypes per sample. Diversity was computed as the inverse Simpson index with the vegan R package after downsampling to 27 000 UMIs. Paired Mann-Whitney U tests were applied to discordant twin pairs, and Benjamini-Hochberg correction was used for multiple testing. Reprocessed by TCRdb, the reads give a single entry per CDR3 protein sequence, without DNA. The V and J calls were not made by the authors but by TCRdb's processing. The table held for this sample gives approximately 330,000 distinct CDR3 sequences. The ten biggest clones cover 2% to 2.5% of the sample.

The chain is made from TRBV10-3 and TRBJ1-5. Sequencing was done on a sample of blood. This TCR derives from a human donor with ulcerative colitis or Crohn's disease, or a healthy co-twin of an affected twin (not recorded which). The CDR3 in this case is CAISAEKGNQPQHF.